What follows are 5 T cell receptor beta chains derived from one specimen sequenced in a study of Tregs in tolerant kidney transplant recipients. Sequencing used immunoSEQ multiplex PCR; TCRdb keeps in-frame clones, though not all of them. The sample has about 110,000 clones; around 87% are singletons. Sequenced here: CD4+ T cells from blood, sampled before the transplant. These receptors all come from a human donor who received a combined kidney and bone marrow transplant.

This chain links TRBV2 with TRBJ2-7, with TRBD2 matching over 11 bases. This CDR3 has 15 residues. V shed 2 bases, J shed 2 bases, and the junction held 2 bases outside the gene matches. CDR1 is SNHLY, CDR2 FYNNEI, per germline. This CDR3 reads CASSERSGRAYEQYF. DNA for the CDR3: TGTGCCAGCAGTGAACGTAGCGGGAGGGCCTACGAGCAGTACTTC.

The chain joins TRBV4-1 to TRBJ2-1; 12 nucleotides match TRBD2. The CDR3 totals 17 residues. The V gene end was trimmed by 3 bases and the J gene end by 4 bases; junction bases not matched to a gene: 7. Germline loops: CDR1 MGHRA, CDR2 YSYEKL. The DNA for the CDR3 is TGCGCCAGCAGCCACCGGCCCCTAGCGGGGGGGTACAATGAGCAGTTCTTC. Protein product: CASSHRPLAGGYNEQFF.

Only a few counts were recorded for this clone. The chain links TRBV10-3 to TRBJ2-7; the match to TRBD2 covers 12 bases. J gave up 6 bases and V 3 bases, and 12 bases lay outside the gene matches. From germline, CDR1 is ENHRY and CDR2 SYGVKD. This CDR3 comprises 17 residues. The CDR3 reads CAISEDSATSGSVEQYF. DNA for the CDR3: TGTGCCATCAGTGAAGATTCGGCGACTAGCGGGAGTGTCGAGCAGTACTTC.

This rearrangement joins TRBV5-1 to TRBJ2-3; 13 bases align to TRBD2. V was clipped by 5 bases and J by 4 bases; unmatched bases: 4. This CDR3 region has 15 residues. CDR1 is SGHRS, CDR2 YFSETQ, per germline. CDR3 nucleotide sequence: TGCGCCAGCAGACCAGGACTAGCGGGGGCAGATACGCAGTATTTT. Residues: CASRPGLAGADTQYF.

This sequence joins TRBV5-6 and TRBJ2-7; tentatively, D is TRBD2 (7 bases). This CDR3 is built from 14 residues. Trimming removed 4 bases from V and 2 bases from J, with 13 bases in between. Germline CDR1 and CDR2: SGHDT and YYEEEE. Here the CDR3 DNA reads TGTGCCAGCAGCCTTAGGGGGGGACCCTACGAGCAGTACTTC. It encodes CASSLRGGPYEQYF.